These 10 T cell receptor beta chains were sequenced from one sample in a study of CD8+ T cells in alopecia areata. Extracted RNA was reverse transcribed, and the resulting cDNA served as sequencing template. Data came from immunoSEQ multiplex PCR; TCRdb stores just in-frame clones and leaves some out. The sample holds approximately 190,000 clones, 58% seen once. Treatment indicated: oral pan-JAK inhibitor, 5-10 mg twice daily. Here the sequenced sample was CD4+ T cells sorted from blood, taken at week 24, from a patient treated with tofacitinib. Source of these receptors: a human donor with alopecia areata.

A few counts support this clone. J is TRBJ2-4 and V is TRBV29-1; 11 bases are a match to TRBD1. The CDR3 runs 14 residues. The germline V gene has CDR1 SQVTM and CDR2 ANQGSEA. Trimming cost V 7 bases and J 3 bases; bases outside gene matches: 5. CDR3 coding DNA: TGCAGCGGGACAGGGGGCATGGGCAAAAACATTCAGTACTTC. This codes for CSGTGGMGKNIQYF. Filled out from reference TRBV29-1 and TRBJ2-4, the complete variable domain reads SAVISQKPSRDICQRGTSLTIQCQVDSQVTMMFWYRQQPGQSLTLIATANQGSEATYESGFVIDKFPISRPNLTFSTLTVSNMSPEDSSIYLCSGTGGMGKNIQYFGAGTRLSVL.

The rearrangement uses TRBV5-6 and TRBJ2-7, with unresolved D. There are 12 residues in the CDR3. Germline lookup yields CDR1 SGHDT and CDR2 YYEEEE. V shed 4 bases and J shed 8 bases, with 13 bases lying between them. The CDR3 spells CASSLPVGQQYF. The CDR3 nucleotides read TGTGCCAGCAGCCTGCCAGTGGGCCAGCAGTACTTC.

A few counts support this clone. The chain links TRBV15 to TRBJ2-3; tentative D call: TRBD1 (6 bases). The CDR3 is 15 amino acids. Germline CDR1 LNHNV, CDR2 YYDKDF (reference sequence). V lost 1 base and J 3 bases, leaving 11 bases between the germline ends. The chain's CDR3 is CATSRGGHGTDTQYF. CDR3 sequence (DNA): TGTGCCACCAGCAGAGGGGGGCACGGGACAGATACGCAGTATTTT.

Points on this clone: An end of the junction differs from the germline gene, which may be a read error. The chain recombines TRBV5-1 with TRBJ2-7; 8 bases match TRBD1. Germline V gene data show CDR1 as SGHRS and CDR2 as YFSETQ. There are 14 residues in the CDR3. CDR3 region: CASRLGQANYEQYF. CDR3 nucleotide sequence: TGCGCCAGCAGGTTGGGACAGGCAAACTACGAGCAGTACTTC.

The sample holds a few counts of this clone. The chain recombines TRBV6-6 with TRBJ1-1; 8 nucleotides agree with TRBD1. This CDR3 spans 15 amino acids. J gave up 5 bases and V 7 bases, and 12 bases lay outside the gene matches. Germline V lookup: CDR1 MNHNY, CDR2 SVGAGI (reference sequence). The CDR3 nucleotides read TGTGCCAGCAAGCGCGGGACAGGATCGGGGACTGAAGCTTTCTTT. Its protein is CASKRGTGSGTEAFF.

The chain links TRBV7-8 to TRBJ2-5; TRBD1 matches at 7 bases. Germline V gives CDR1 SGHVS, CDR2 FQNEAQ. The CDR3 length is 14 residues. J lost 2 bases, V lost 5 bases, and 5 bases had no gene match. Written as DNA, the CDR3 is TGTGCCAGCAGCCACGGGACAGTGCAAGAGACCCAGTACTTC. Residues: CASSHGTVQETQYF.

The chain combines TRBV6-5 with TRBJ2-7; the D gene could be TRBD1 or TRBD2 (6 bases each). V was clipped by 4 bases and J by 1 base, with 14 bases between them. Germline CDR1 MNHEY, CDR2 SVGAGI. This CDR3 contains 15 residues. CDR3 sequence reads: CASSFRGGQSYEQYF. The CDR3, as DNA: TGTGCCAGCAGTTTCAGGGGAGGTCAGTCCTACGAGCAGTACTTC.

The rearrangement links TRBV4-2 to TRBJ2-1, with D perhaps being TRBD1 or TRBD2 (6 bases each). The CDR3 has 14 amino acids. Germline V CDR1 and CDR2: LGHNA, YNFKEQ. Trimming left V 10 bases short and J 5 bases short, with 18 bases between. This CDR3 reads CATGEGGTNNEQFF. As DNA, the CDR3 is TGTGCCACAGGGGAAGGCGGGACCAACAATGAGCAGTTCTTC.

This clone was found a few times. The chain employs TRBV18 and TRBJ1-2; possible D gene TRBD1, 6 bases. The length of the CDR3 is 13 residues. V lost 3 bases and J 5 bases, leaving 10 bases between the germline ends. Germline CDR1 KGHSH, CDR2 LQKENI. This chain's CDR3 is CASSPGQEYGYTF. CDR3 coding DNA: TGTGCCAGCTCACCGGGACAAGAGTATGGCTACACCTTC. Complete variable domain (other parts from reference TRBV18 and TRBJ1-2): NAGVMQNPRHLVRRRGQEARLRCSPMKGHSHVYWYRQLPEEGLKFMVYLQKENIIDESGMPKERFSAEFPKEGPSILRIQQVVRGDSAAYFCASSPGQEYGYTFGSGTRLTVV.

J is TRBJ2-1 and V is TRBV29-1; 12 nucleotides align to TRBD2. The CDR3 spans 14 residues. Germline V gene data show CDR1 as SQVTM and CDR2 as ANQGSEA. The J segment lost 4 bases and the V segment lost 5 bases, leaving 3 bases of the junction unmatched. In nucleotides, the CDR3 is TGCAGCGTTAGGACTAGCGGGGTTTACAATGAGCAGTTCTTC. The encoded protein is CSVRTSGVYNEQFF.